This T cell receptor beta chain was identified during a study of PD-1 blockade in classical Hodgkin lymphoma (dated by TCRdb to 2018 to 2020). With regard to the full study: Nivolumab dosing was 3 mg/kg intravenously every 2 weeks, continuing until either disease progression or unacceptable toxicity. The study used CyTOF and TCR beta sequencing to define a peripheral blood immune signature of response to PD-1 blockade in classical Hodgkin lymphoma. Overall study results and their limits: The study was limited to a single clinical trial cohort, and causes of repertoire differences, possibly disease activity or prior therapy, remained undefined. By C4D1, a significant rise was seen in CD4+ TCR diversity but not in CD8+ TCR diversity (p=0.0027 vs p=0.16), and the rise was most apparent among complete responders (p=0.02). Baseline TCR diversity was reported as lower in newly diagnosed patients than in healthy donors, and lower still in relapsed/refractory patients. Lower diversity was observed in patients in whom nivolumab was started less than 1 year after ASCT, and these patients were excluded from later analyses so that confounding by immune reconstitution would be avoided. Among trial patients, those achieving complete response had baseline diversity similar to that of newly diagnosed patients, while diversity was significantly lower in partial responders and progressors.

Clipping removes 3 bases from V and 2 bases from J, with 6 as the unmatched junction base count. Sequences KGHSH (CDR1) and LQKENI (CDR2) are obtained from the germline V gene. The CDR3 sequence holds 15 residues, the cysteine and phenylalanine included. The kept DNA is CDR3 alone, 45 bases in frame from the first base. Taken with the paper, the label for time point translates to: cycle 4 day 1 (C4D1), after less than seven weeks of nivolumab. Every trial patient had relapsed after autologous stem cell transplantation, and cohorts A, B and C differed in prior brentuximab vedotin exposure. A Miltenyi CD4+ T cell isolation kit was used for magnetic negative selection to purify CD4+ T cells from thawed PBMCs. A total of about 51 patients with relapsed/refractory classical Hodgkin lymphoma made up the trial cohort, and each patient's best overall response was complete response, partial response or progressive disease. Trial patients were treated with single-agent nivolumab in the multi-cohort phase II CheckMate 205 trial. An independent review committee assessed best overall response by applying the 2007 International Working Group response criteria. PBMCs from the trial were collected at three points: immediately before nivolumab initiation (C1D1), and during therapy at cycle 2 day 1 and cycle 4 day 1. After peripheral blood was drawn into 8 mL Vacutainer Cell Preparation Tubes, PBMCs were isolated by centrifugation and then cryopreserved. Purified CD4+ and CD8+ fractions were prepared only for cases with an additional available PBMC sample. Magnetically labelled cells were depleted on LS columns in a quadroMACS separator, and the flow-through was collected as the purified fraction.

The Qiagen DNeasy kit was used to extract genomic DNA from unsorted PBMCs and from the negatively selected CD4+ and CD8+ fractions. Using primers that anneal to V and J segments, immunoSEQ multiplex PCR amplified the TCR beta CDR3 regions. Amplification bias was minimized using a synthetic immune receptor repertoire, and residual bias was removed computationally after sequencing. Regarding the original processing steps: Custom Python scripts were used to quantify repertoire diversity as the Shannon entropy index. Unsorted, CD4+ and CD8+ repertoires were examined separately, except in combined analyses, for which CD4+ and CD8+ sequences were merged in silico. Clonal expansion was defined as a frequency increase of at least 2-fold after treatment compared with C1D1, and clones undetected at baseline were assigned a pseudocount of 0.5. Singleton clones were defined as clones with 0 or 1 copy at C1D1, and non-singleton clones were defined as clones with 2 or more copies. Clones expanded in unsorted samples were labelled as CD4+, CD8+ or unknown by matching protein sequences in sorted samples from the same patient. Diversity changes from C1D1 to C4D1 were tested in paired samples using Wilcoxon tests. The source is immuneACCESS, and TCRdb retained only in-frame sequences with V and J called. Part of the clones is not carried over; for the studies checked, unresolved V genes explain less than half of this, and the remainder is unexplained. From that table come the V and J calls and clone size; the DNA was used to work out D and trimming. The sample table lists 20,000 or so clones, over 65% of them with a count of one. The top ten clonotypes cover roughly 2.5% of the sample.

With respect to this clone: No cognate antigen has been identified for it. The sample holds no much larger clone one base away, and base qualities are not on file.

This clonotype originated in a human donor with classical Hodgkin lymphoma. The sequenced sample was CD4+ T cells from blood, obtained before the fourth cycle of nivolumab. The sequence is built from TRBV18 and TRBJ1-2, and 7 junctional nucleotides match TRBD1. Read as DNA, the sequence is TGTGCCAGCTCACCGTTGGGACAGCCAAACTATGGCTACACCTTC. Its translation reads: CASSPLGQPNYGYTF.